The present T cell receptor (beta chain) was sequenced within a study of cytomegalovirus exposure and HLA in healthy donors. PCR amplification relied on 60 Vbeta primers (plus 13 Jbeta primers). Method: immunoSEQ multiplex PCR; TCRdb's copy keeps in-frame clones and lacks some. The top ten clones hold about 7.3% of a sample with 80,000 to 100,000 clones, around 80% of them seen once. V lost 0 bases and J 6 bases, leaving 11 bases between the germline ends. Germline V CDR1 and CDR2: SGHVS, FQNEAQ. The CDR3 length is 15 residues. Study observations and caveats: TCR beta V- and J-gene trimming was later associated with a missense DCLRE1C variant. For most TCR beta V segments, an earlier analysis put the productive rate at about 90% or about 30% of the time. On later analysis, the bulk of CMV-associated TCR beta chains appeared to be HLA-restricted. Clonal expansion, a later analysis showed, was greater in HLA-associated TCR beta chains than in equally common others.

With regard to this clone: What it recognizes is unknown.

The clonotype originates from a man younger than 40 in good health and CMV-seronegative. Specimen: PBMCs. V is TRBV7-8 and J is TRBJ1-4; unclear D gene. The CDR3: CASSLARGRDEKLFF. CDR3 DNA: TGTGCCAGCAGCTTAGCGCGTGGGCGCGATGAAAAACTGTTTTTT. Based on the CDR3 plus reference TRBV7-8 and TRBJ1-4, the full variable domain is GAGVSQSPRYKVAKRGQDVALRCDPISGHVSLFWYQQALGQGPEFLTYFQNEAQLDKSGLPSDRFFAERPEGSVSTLKIQRTQQEDSAVYLCASSLARGRDEKLFFGSGTQLSVL.